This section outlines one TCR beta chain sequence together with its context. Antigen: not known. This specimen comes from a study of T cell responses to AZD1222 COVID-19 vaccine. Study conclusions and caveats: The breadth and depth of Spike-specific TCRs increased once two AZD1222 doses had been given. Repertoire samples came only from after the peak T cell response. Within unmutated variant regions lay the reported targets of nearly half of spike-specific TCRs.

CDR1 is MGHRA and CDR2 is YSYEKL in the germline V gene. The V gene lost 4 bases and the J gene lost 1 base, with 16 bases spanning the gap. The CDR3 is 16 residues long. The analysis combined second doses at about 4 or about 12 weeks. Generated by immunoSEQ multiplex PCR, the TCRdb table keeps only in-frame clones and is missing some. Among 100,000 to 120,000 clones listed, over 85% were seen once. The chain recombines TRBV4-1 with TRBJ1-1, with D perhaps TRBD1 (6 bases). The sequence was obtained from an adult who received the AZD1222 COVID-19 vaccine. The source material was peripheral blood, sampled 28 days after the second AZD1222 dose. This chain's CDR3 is CASSLSRQETNTEAFF. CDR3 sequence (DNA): TGCGCCAGCAGCCTAAGCCGACAGGAGACGAACACTGAAGCTTTCTTT.